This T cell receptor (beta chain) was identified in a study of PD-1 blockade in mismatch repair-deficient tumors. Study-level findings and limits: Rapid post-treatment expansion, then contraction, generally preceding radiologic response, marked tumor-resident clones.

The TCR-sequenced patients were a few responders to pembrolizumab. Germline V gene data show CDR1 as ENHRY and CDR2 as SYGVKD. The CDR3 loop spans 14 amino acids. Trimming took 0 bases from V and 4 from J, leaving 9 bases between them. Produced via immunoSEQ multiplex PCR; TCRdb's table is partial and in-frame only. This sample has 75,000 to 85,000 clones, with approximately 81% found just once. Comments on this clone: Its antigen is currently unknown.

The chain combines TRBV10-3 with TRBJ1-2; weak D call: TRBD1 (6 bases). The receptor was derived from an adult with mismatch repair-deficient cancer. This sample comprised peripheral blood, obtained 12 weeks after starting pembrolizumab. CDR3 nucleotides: TGTGCCATCAGTGAGTCGACAGGCAGCTATGGCTACACCTTC. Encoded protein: CAISESTGSYGYTF.